This T cell receptor (beta chain) appears in the sequencing data of a study of control samples from healthy donors and cancer patients. This clone has only one observation. Sequencing was performed with immunoSEQ multiplex PCR; in TCRdb, only in-frame clones are kept and a portion is missing. In the table there are over 150,000 clones, more than 90% of which are singletons. The CDR3 spans 14 residues. The rearrangement uses TRBV21-1 and TRBJ2-2; the DNA was not used to check the table's D call, TRBD1. TRBV21-1 is classified as a pseudogene. Material: blood. The source is a woman between 40 and 50 years old in good health. The CDR3 sequence: CASRWGRNTGELFF. DNA of the CDR3: TGTGCCAGCAGGTGGGGGCGGAACACCGGGGAGCTGTTTTTT.